The 24 T cell receptor beta chains below all came from one sample that was sequenced in a study of blood T cell repertoires in COVID-19. Sequenced by immunoSEQ multiplex PCR; TCRdb stores in-frame clones only, minus some. The repertoire holds 150,000 to 200,000 clones, with more than 75% as singletons. The sample was peripheral blood. The receptor set was obtained from a man aged 35 to 55 with active or convalescent COVID-19.

CDR3 sequence: CASSPRVGSIGNEQFF. The CDR3 nucleotides are TGCGCCAGCAGCCCGAGGGTCGGATCCATTGGCAATGAGCAGTTCTTC. This chain connects TRBV5-1 to TRBJ2-1; possible D gene TRBD2, 5 bases. The V end lost 4 bases, the J end lost 6 bases, and 20 bases lay between the germline ends. Germline CDR1 and CDR2: SGHRS and YFSETQ. The CDR3 is made up of 16 amino acids.

The rearrangement uses TRBV30 and TRBJ2-3, with TRBD2 as a possible D gene (5 bases). Trimming cost V 0 bases and J 4 bases, with 20 bases left between them. CDR1 is GTSNPN, CDR2 SVGIG, per germline (reference sequence). The CDR3 covers 17 residues. The CDR3 DNA follows: TGTGCCTGGAGTGTAGGCCGGGGAATTTACCTATCAGATACGCAGTATTTT. Encoded protein: CAWSVGRGIYLSDTQYF.

The CDR3 loop reads CASSFQGKAEAFF. Written as DNA, the CDR3 is TGTGCCAGCAGTTTTCAGGGGAAGGCTGAAGCTTTCTTT. The chain is built from TRBV12-3 or TRBV12-4 and TRBJ1-1; maybe TRBD1 (6 bases). This CDR3 contains 13 residues. The V end lost 3 bases, the J end lost 6 bases, and 11 bases lay between the germline ends.

This clone was observed a handful of times. The chain carries TRBV30 and TRBJ1-1, with 8 nucleotides matching TRBD1. CDR1 and CDR2 (germline): GTSNPN, SVGIG (reference sequence). With 4 bases clipped from V and 7 bases from J, the junction kept 2 bases outside the gene matches. The CDR3 length is 11 residues. The CDR3 reads CAWNRGIEAFF. CDR3 sequence (DNA): TGTGCCTGGAACAGGGGGATTGAAGCTTTCTTT.

V is TRBV30 and J is TRBJ1-1; maybe TRBD1 (6 bases). In germline, CDR1 is GTSNPN, CDR2 SVGIG (reference sequence). V lost 5 bases, J lost 2 bases, and 12 bases lay in between. The CDR3 has 13 residues. Here the CDR3 DNA reads TGTGCCTGGGCAGGACAGACCAACACTGAAGCTTTCTTT. Protein sequence: CAWAGQTNTEAFF.

The V and J genes are TRBV25-1 and TRBJ1-1, with D possibly being TRBD1 (5 bases). Germline loops: CDR1 MGHDK, CDR2 SYGVNS. The germline V and J ends were trimmed by 2 bases and 1 base, with 8 bases remaining between them. The CDR3 sequence is 14 residues long. CDR3 region: CASSEITGNTEAFF. The DNA of the CDR3 is TGTGCCAGCAGTGAAATAACAGGGAACACTGAAGCTTTCTTT.

The chain employs TRBV9 and TRBJ2-7, with 7 bases matching TRBD2. Unmatched junction bases numbered 1, after V lost 0 bases and J lost 1 base. CDR3 length: 14 residues. In germline, CDR1 is SGDLS, CDR2 YYNGEE. The CDR3 bases are TGTGCCAGCAGCGTAGCCGGGAGGTCCTACGAGCAGTACTTC. The encoded protein is CASSVAGRSYEQYF.

The chain is built from TRBV19 and TRBJ1-2; 7 nucleotides agree with TRBD1. The CDR3 runs to 14 residues. V lost 3 bases to trimming and J lost 3 bases; unmatched junction nucleotides: 4. CDR1 is LNHDA, CDR2 SQIVND, per germline (reference sequence). CDR3 sequence reads: CASSIPGQHYGYTF. The CDR3 nucleotides read TGTGCCAGTAGTATCCCGGGACAGCACTATGGCTACACCTTC.

The chain recombines TRBV14 with TRBJ1-2; D call uncertain. The CDR3 consists of 13 residues. Germline V gives CDR1 SGHDN, CDR2 FVKESK. The germline V and J ends were trimmed by 1 base and 4 bases, with 7 bases remaining between them. The CDR3 nucleotides are TGTGCCAGCAGCCAAGTCCCGAGCTATGGCTACACCTTC. Translating it yields CASSQVPSYGYTF.

This clone was recorded once. The V call is TRBV11-2, the J call TRBJ2-7, with D possibly TRBD1 on 6 matching bases. This CDR3 has 19 amino acids. Germline V gene lookup returns CDR1 SGHAT and CDR2 FQNNGV. Between the trimmed V and J ends, which lost 4 bases and 2 bases, there was a span of 27 bases. CDR3 in DNA: TGTGCCAGCAGCTCAGTAAGGGGCAGGGGCAGGGCAGGGGCCTACGAGCAGTACTTC. As protein: CASSSVRGRGRAGAYEQYF.

This clone was picked up a small number of times. J is TRBJ2-7 and V is TRBV20-1; TRBD1 aligns across 7 bases. The germline CDR1 and CDR2 sequences are DFQATT and SNEGSKA (reference sequence). J lost 5 bases, V lost 3 bases, and 16 bases had no gene match. This CDR3 comprises 16 residues. The chain's CDR3 is CSASQAGQVLLNEQYF. For the CDR3, the DNA is TGCAGTGCTAGTCAAGCCGGACAGGTCCTTCTGAACGAGCAGTACTTC.

The chain carries TRBV14 and TRBJ2-3, with TRBD2 matching 9 bases. The CDR3 extends over 17 amino acids. Losses at the gene ends were 1 base for V and 2 bases for J; bases not matched to a gene: 7. Per germline, CDR1 SGHDN and CDR2 FVKESK. CDR3 DNA: TGTGCCAGCAGCCAAGTCGGTAGCGGGGGCTCCACAGATACGCAGTATTTT. Translation: CASSQVGSGGSTDTQYF. The complete variable domain, with remaining parts taken from reference TRBV14 and TRBJ2-3, reads EAGVTQFPSHSVIEKGQTVTLRCDPISGHDNLYWYRRVMGKEIKFLLHFVKESKQDESGMPNNRFLAERTGGTYSTLKVQPAELEDSGVYFCASSQVGSGGSTDTQYFGPGTRLTVL.

The chain joins TRBV12-5 to TRBJ1-2, with D tentatively TRBD1 (6 bases). V lost 1 base and J lost 4, with 16 bases in between. There are 16 residues in the CDR3. Germline assignment: CDR1 LGHNT and CDR2 FRNRAP. The CDR3 DNA sequence: TGTGCTAGTGGTTTGGGCAAGGACAGTTGGGGCTATGGCTACACCTTC. Protein product: CASGLGKDSWGYGYTF.

V is TRBV5-6 and J is TRBJ1-5; D possibly corresponds to TRBD1 (5 bases). Germline V gives CDR1 SGHDT, CDR2 YYEEEE. The CDR3 loop spans 14 amino acids. The ends were cut back, 1 base at V and 5 bases at J, with 10 bases in the middle. The CDR3 DNA follows: TGTGCCAGCAGCTTGAATCAGGGCGATCAGCCCCAGCATTTT. Translation gives CASSLNQGDQPQHF.

This chain links TRBV19 with TRBJ2-7; D is possibly TRBD1 (6 bases). The CDR3 extends over 13 amino acids. Germline CDR1 LNHDA, CDR2 SQIVND (reference sequence). Trimming took off 5 bases at V and 2 bases at J, with 10 bases between the two ends. In DNA form, the CDR3 reads TGTGCCAGTAGTTCCGGACAGACCTACGAGCAGTACTTC. This gives the protein CASSSGQTYEQYF.

The rearrangement uses TRBV12-3 or TRBV12-4 and TRBJ1-4; perhaps TRBD1 as D (5 bases). The CDR3 runs 13 residues. V was trimmed by 5 bases and J by 5 bases, leaving 9 bases between them. CDR3 amino acids: CASSGGGNEKLFF. Here the CDR3 DNA reads TGTGCCAGCAGTGGGGGGGGGAATGAAAAACTGTTTTTT.

A note on this clone: The same CDR3 is also encoded by other DNA sequences in this sample. The genes are TRBV5-6 and TRBJ1-1; D is possibly TRBD1 (5 bases). The CDR3 totals 13 residues. The ends were cut back, 4 bases at V and 1 base at J, with 8 bases in the middle. The germline CDR1 and CDR2 sequences are SGHDT and YYEEEE. CDR3 sequence (DNA): TGTGCCAGCAGCCTGACAGAGAACACTGAAGCTTTCTTT. Amino acid sequence: CASSLTENTEAFF.

This rearrangement joins TRBV25-1 to TRBJ2-5; tentative D call: TRBD1 (5 bases). The CDR3 has 14 amino acids. Germline assignment: CDR1 MGHDK and CDR2 SYGVNS. The V gene lost 0 bases and the J gene lost 2 bases, with 7 bases spanning the gap. The CDR3 region has the DNA TGTGCCAGCAGTGAATACAAGGGGCAAGAGACCCAGTACTTC. Its protein is CASSEYKGQETQYF.

The CDR3 nucleotides read TGTGCCAGCTCACCGGGACTTAACACCGGGGAGCTGTTTTTT. Protein: CASSPGLNTGELFF. V usage is TRBV18 and J usage is TRBJ2-2; perhaps TRBD2 as D (6 bases). The CDR3 covers 14 residues. The V end was cut by 3 bases, the J end by 2 bases, with 7 bases between. Looked up from germline, CDR1 is KGHSH and CDR2 is LQKENI.

This rearrangement joins TRBV1 to TRBJ2-7; TRBD2, the table's D call, lacks a check against the DNA. TRBV1 constitutes a pseudogene. The CDR3 loop spans 13 amino acids. DNA for the CDR3: TGCACCAGCAGCCACAACGGGGCCTACGAGCAGTACTTC. It codes for CTSSHNGAYEQYF.

Turning to this clone: Germline is not matched at one junction end, which may reflect a read error. The chain employs TRBV29-1 and TRBJ1-4, with D perhaps TRBD1 (5 bases). CDR1 and CDR2 (germline): SQVTM, ANQGSEA. This CDR3 comprises 13 residues. The CDR3 sequence: CSSTALANEKLFF. CDR3 coding DNA: TGCAGCTCGACAGCGCTGGCTAACGAAAAACTGTTTTTT. Together with reference TRBV29-1 and TRBJ1-4, the CDR3 gives the full variable domain: SAVISQKPSRDICQRGTSLTIQCQVDSQVTMMFWYRQQPGQSLTLIATANQGSEATYESGFVIDKFPISRPNLTFSTLTVSNMSPEDSSIYLCSSTALANEKLFFGSGTQLSVL.

This clone appeared a single time. V gene TRBV7-9 combines with J gene TRBJ2-1; D not certain. This CDR3 comprises 12 residues. V lost 5 bases to trimming and J lost 10 bases, with 12 bases between them. Per germline, CDR1 SEHNR and CDR2 FQNEAQ (reference sequence). The CDR3 spells CASSTDRREQFF. CDR3 sequence (DNA): TGTGCCAGCAGCACTGACCGCAGGGAGCAGTTCTTC.

The chain has TRBV12-2 and TRBJ2-2; the table's D call, TRBD1, was not checked against the DNA. TRBV12-2 counts as a pseudogene. The CDR3 sequence is 19 residues long. CDR3 region: CASRHPGGRDALNTGELFF. CDR3 bases: TGTGCAAGTCGCCACCCTGGCGGCAGGGATGCCTTGAACACCGGGGAGCTGTTTTTT.

This clone was detected a few times. The chain recombines TRBV9 with TRBJ1-1, with TRBD1 matching over 8 bases. V lost 0 bases, J lost 6 bases, and 1 base stayed unmatched. This CDR3 has 13 residues. Germline CDR1 is SGDLS and CDR2 is YYNGEE. CDR3 loop: CASSVVQGAEAFF. In DNA form, the CDR3 reads TGTGCCAGCAGCGTAGTACAGGGGGCTGAAGCTTTCTTT.